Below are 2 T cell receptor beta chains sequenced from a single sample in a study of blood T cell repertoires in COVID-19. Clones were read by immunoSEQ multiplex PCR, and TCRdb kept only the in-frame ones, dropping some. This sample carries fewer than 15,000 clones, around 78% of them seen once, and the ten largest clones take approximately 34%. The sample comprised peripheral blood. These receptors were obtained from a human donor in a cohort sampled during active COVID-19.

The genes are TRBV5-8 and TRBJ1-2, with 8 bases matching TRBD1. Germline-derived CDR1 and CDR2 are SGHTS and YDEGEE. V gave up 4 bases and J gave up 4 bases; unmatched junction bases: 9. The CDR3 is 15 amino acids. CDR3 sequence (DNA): TGTGCCAGCAGCCCCGGGGACAGGACCATCTATGGCTACACCTTC. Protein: CASSPGDRTIYGYTF.

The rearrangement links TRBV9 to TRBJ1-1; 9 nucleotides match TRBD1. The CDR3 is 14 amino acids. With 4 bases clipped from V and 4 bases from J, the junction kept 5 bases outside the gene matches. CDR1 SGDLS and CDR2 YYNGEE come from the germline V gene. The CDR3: CASSTRTGATEAFF. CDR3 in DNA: TGTGCCAGCAGCACCCGGACAGGGGCCACTGAAGCTTTCTTT. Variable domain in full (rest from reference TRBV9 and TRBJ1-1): DSGVTQTPKHLITATGQRVTLRCSPRSGDLSVYWYQQSLDQGLQFLIQYYNGEERAKGNILERFSAQQFPDLHSELNLSSLELGDSALYFCASSTRTGATEAFFGQGTRLTVV.